This is a list of T cell receptor beta chains from one sample in a study of shared clonotypes between healthy human individuals. Sequenced by immunoSEQ multiplex PCR; TCRdb stores in-frame clones only, minus some. The repertoire holds millions of clones, with roughly 92% as singletons. Sequencing input: naive CD4+ T cells sorted from blood. The receptors come from a young man in good health. Each CDR3 is given with its conserved first and last residue. The order of the fields is D gene, CDR3 length, J gene, clone size, V gene, CDR3 protein, CDR3 DNA. The D gene is left open where the match is weak. Clone size is shown for a subset of rows, as once, few, many or a class of expanded clone.

d_call: .; cdr3_length: 11; j_call: TRBJ2-3; clone_size: .; v_call: TRBV2; cdr3_aa: CASRVEGTQYF; cdr3_nt: TGTGCCAGCAGAGTGGAAGGGACGCAGTATTTT
d_call: .; cdr3_length: 11; j_call: TRBJ1-1; clone_size: .; v_call: TRBV5-4; cdr3_aa: CASSRNTEAFF; cdr3_nt: TGTGCCAGCAGCCGAAACACTGAAGCTTTCTTT
d_call: TRBD1; cdr3_length: 15; j_call: TRBJ2-7; clone_size: .; v_call: TRBV11-2; cdr3_aa: CASSLPGQLPYEQYF; cdr3_nt: TGTGCCAGCAGCTTACCGGGACAGCTCCCCTACGAGCAGTACTTC
d_call: TRBD1; cdr3_length: 15; j_call: TRBJ1-5; clone_size: .; v_call: TRBV6-1; cdr3_aa: CASSEPGQGKQPQHF; cdr3_nt: TGTGCCAGCAGTGAACCGGGACAGGGCAAACAGCCCCAGCATTTT
d_call: .; cdr3_length: 12; j_call: TRBJ2-2; clone_size: .; v_call: TRBV2; cdr3_aa: CASSERTGELFF; cdr3_nt: TGTGCCAGCAGTGAACGTACCGGGGAGCTGTTTTTT
d_call: TRBD2; cdr3_length: 17; j_call: TRBJ2-1; clone_size: .; v_call: TRBV10-3; cdr3_aa: CAIKGGDPSGSHNEQFF; cdr3_nt: TGTGCCATCAAGGGGGGAGATCCTAGCGGGAGCCACAATGAGCAGTTCTTC
d_call: .; cdr3_length: 13; j_call: TRBJ1-3; clone_size: .; v_call: TRBV6-5; cdr3_aa: CASRRASGNTIYF; cdr3_nt: TGTGCCAGCAGGAGGGCGTCCGGAAACACCATATATTTT
d_call: .; cdr3_length: 12; j_call: TRBJ2-5; clone_size: .; v_call: TRBV11-2; cdr3_aa: CASSSRGQTQYF; cdr3_nt: TGTGCCAGCAGCTCGAGAGGACAGACCCAGTACTTC
d_call: .; cdr3_length: 17; j_call: TRBJ2-3; clone_size: once; v_call: TRBV5-1; cdr3_aa: CASSLSILDLGTDTQYF; cdr3_nt: TGCGCCAGCAGCTTGTCGATATTGGACTTGGGCACAGATACGCAGTATTTT
d_call: TRBD1; cdr3_length: 15; j_call: TRBJ1-5; clone_size: .; v_call: TRBV18; cdr3_aa: CASSPTGDSNQPQHF; cdr3_nt: TGTGCCAGCTCACCGACAGGGGATAGCAATCAGCCCCAGCATTTT